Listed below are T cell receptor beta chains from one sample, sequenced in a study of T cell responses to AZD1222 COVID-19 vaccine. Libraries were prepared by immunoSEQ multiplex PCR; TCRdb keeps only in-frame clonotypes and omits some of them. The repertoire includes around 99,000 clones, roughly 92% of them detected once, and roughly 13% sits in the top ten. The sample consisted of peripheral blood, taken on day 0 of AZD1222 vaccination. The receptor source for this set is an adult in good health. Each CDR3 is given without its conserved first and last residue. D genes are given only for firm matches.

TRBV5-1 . ASSWGEGEAF
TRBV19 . ASNRVRGITEAF
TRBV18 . ASSSSNGVAGGYT
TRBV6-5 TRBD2 ASTLAGGYNEQF
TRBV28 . ASSGRTGSSTDTQY
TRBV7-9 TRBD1 ASSEGTGKYQPQH
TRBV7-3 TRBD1 ASSQSRTGVAF
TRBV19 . ASSIRTVNTEAF
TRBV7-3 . ASSVLREANTEAF
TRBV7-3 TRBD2 ASSPGTSKSNEQF
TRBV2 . ASSVGGLNTEAF
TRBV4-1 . ASSQDRPEDTQY
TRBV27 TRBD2 ASRISGSSLYNEQF
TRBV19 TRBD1 ASSTGTGSYGYT
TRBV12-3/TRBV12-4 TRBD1 ASSNQGAHGYT
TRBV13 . ASSSRIRSGAGELF
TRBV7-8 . ASSLVIGEQY
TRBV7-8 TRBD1 ASSPPRRDRVFYPPLH
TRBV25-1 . ASESNEQF
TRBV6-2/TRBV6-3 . ASSYWASWSYGYT
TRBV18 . ASSVGTQGSHYGYT
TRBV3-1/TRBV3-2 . ASSQGGRGTEAF